What follows is one T cell receptor (beta chain) and its context. What it binds is not known. V lost 1 base to trimming and J lost 0 bases, with 3 bases between them. Germline V gene lookup returns CDR1 SGHVS and CDR2 FQNEAQ. There are 13 residues in the CDR3. Sequencing was performed with immunoSEQ multiplex PCR; in TCRdb, only in-frame clones are kept and a portion is missing. The data hold some 100,000 clones, with roughly 90% observed a single time. These data come from a study of OX40 agonist ivuxolimab in advanced cancers. Study context: An agonistic anti-OX40 (CD134) antibody, ivuxolimab, was used to treat the patients. Previous treatment with anti-PD-1, anti-PD-L1 or anti-CTLA-4 therapy was allowed; about 40% had received some. Overall study findings and caveats: More expanded clones were found, on average, in CD8+ than in CD4+ T cells.

Sequenced material: CD4+ or CD8+ T cells sorted from blood, taken in a trial of the OX40 agonist ivuxolimab. The chain employs TRBV7-8 and TRBJ2-5; no reliable D call. This receptor was obtained from an adult with an advanced solid tumor such as melanoma, head and neck, liver or kidney cancer. The CDR3 is CASSLGYQETQYF. The CDR3 DNA reads as TGTGCCAGCAGCTTAGGCTACCAAGAGACCCAGTACTTC.